These 27 T cell receptor beta chains were all obtained from the same sample, sequenced in a study of blood T cell repertoires in COVID-19. The repertoire was sequenced with immunoSEQ multiplex PCR; TCRdb's copy has only in-frame clones and lacks some. The data contain under 500,000 clones, around 89% of them singletons. The sequenced material came from peripheral blood. Receptors were obtained from a woman aged 25 to 39 with acute or convalescent COVID-19.

The gene calls are TRBV25-1 and TRBJ2-1; D gene uncertain. V was shortened by 1 base and J by 12 bases, with 13 bases between the two germline ends. CDR3 length: 13 amino acids. Germline V gives CDR1 MGHDK, CDR2 SYGVNS. CDR3 region: CASSESSWARQFF. The CDR3 DNA follows: TGTGCCAGCAGTGAATCCTCTTGGGCGAGGCAGTTCTTC.

This clone was detected only a few times. The J gene is TRBJ1-6, the V gene TRBV7-9, with D possibly TRBD1 on 5 matching bases. V lost 8 bases to trimming and J lost 7 bases, with 18 bases between them. Germline CDR1 and CDR2: SEHNR and FQNEAQ (reference sequence). The CDR3 runs to 15 residues. In DNA, the CDR3 is TGTGCCAGCGCCGTGGGAGGGGCGCAAAATTCACCCCTCCACTTT. Translation: CASAVGGAQNSPLHF.

This clone was seen only a few times. The chain is built from TRBV25-1 and TRBJ2-1; D uncertain. CDR3 length: 11 residues. V lost 2 bases and J lost 7, with 3 bases in between. Germline V gene lookup returns CDR1 MGHDK and CDR2 SYGVNS. CDR3 loop: CASSERNEQFF. In DNA form, the CDR3 reads TGTGCCAGCAGTGAACGTAATGAGCAGTTCTTC.

The chain joins TRBV7-2 to TRBJ1-2; no reliable D call. V lost 2 bases and J 1 base, leaving 5 bases between the germline ends. There are 13 residues in the CDR3. Germline CDR1 SGHTA, CDR2 FQGNSA. CDR3 DNA: TGTGCCAGCAGCTTAAACAGTAACTATGGCTACACCTTC. Amino acid sequence: CASSLNSNYGYTF.

The chain uses TRBV30 and TRBJ1-3; D not resolved. The V end was cut by 7 bases, the J end by 0 bases, with 10 bases between. The CDR3 contains 13 residues. Per the germline V gene, CDR1 is GTSNPN and CDR2 is SVGIG (reference sequence). The CDR3 region is CAFLQSSGNTIYF. CDR3 bases: TGTGCCTTCCTACAGAGCTCTGGAAACACCATATATTTT. The full variable domain, rest sourced from reference TRBV30 and TRBJ1-3, is SQTIHQWPATLVQPVGSPLSLECTVEGTSNPNLYWYRQAAGRGLQLLFYSVGIGQISSEVPQNLSASRPQDRQFILSSKKLLLSDSGFYLCAFLQSSGNTIYFGEGSWLTVV.

The chain combines TRBV6-5 with TRBJ1-5; D unresolved. This CDR3 comprises 13 residues. Germline values: CDR1 MNHEY, CDR2 SVGAGI. Trimming left V 5 bases short and J 5 bases short, with 10 bases between. The CDR3 nucleotides are TGTGCCAGCAGTCACAGAAAATATCAGCCCCAGCATTTT. This sequence encodes CASSHRKYQPQHF.

CDR3 amino acids: CASSPGQGIISEQFF. CDR3 in DNA: TGTGCCAGCAGTCCTGGACAGGGGATAATCAGTGAGCAGTTCTTC. This chain links TRBV2 with TRBJ2-1; 9 bases agree with TRBD1. Germline V gives CDR1 SNHLY, CDR2 FYNNEI. The CDR3 sequence is 15 residues long. After removal of 5 bases from V and 9 bases from J, the junction contained 11 bases not matched to a gene.

The J gene is TRBJ2-2, the V gene TRBV4-1, with TRBD2 identical over 8 bases. The CDR3 spans 17 residues. CDR1 is MGHRA and CDR2 is YSYEKL in the germline V gene. Germline trimming cut 4 bases from V and 1 base from J; bases unmatched to any gene: 8. The CDR3 coding sequence is TGCGCCAGCAGCCTCGGGATAGCGGGGTTGAACACCGGGGAGCTGTTTTTT. Amino acid sequence: CASSLGIAGLNTGELFF.

This clone appeared once. This chain connects TRBV29-1 to TRBJ2-1; possibly TRBD2 for D (6 bases). The ends were cut back, 1 base at V and 7 bases at J, with 11 bases in the middle. The CDR3 has 13 residues. The germline V gene has CDR1 SQVTM and CDR2 ANQGSEA. CDR3 sequence: CSVEGPAGNEQFF. Written as DNA, the CDR3 is TGCAGCGTTGAAGGCCCTGCGGGGAATGAGCAGTTCTTC.

As DNA, the CDR3 is TGTGCCAGCAGTCCTTGTCCCGTTTGTCAGGGGGCGCAAGATACGCAGTATTTT. It specifies CASSPCPVCQGAQDTQYF. The chain uses TRBV28 and TRBJ2-3; 8 bases are a match to TRBD1. Germline values: CDR1 MDHEN, CDR2 SYDVKM. Unmatched junction bases numbered 18, after V lost 5 bases and J lost 5 bases. The CDR3 totals 18 residues.

This clone was seen only once. J is TRBJ1-2 and V is TRBV29-1; no clear D gene. Germline CDR1 and CDR2: SQVTM and ANQGSEA. V was cut by 6 bases and J by 6 bases, with 17 bases left in between. The CDR3 totals 13 residues. CDR3 protein: CSVSPDSGDGYTF. The CDR3 DNA is TGCAGCGTCTCGCCCGACTCCGGGGATGGCTACACCTTC.

The chain carries TRBV4-1 and TRBJ1-5; TRBD1 matches 7 bases. This CDR3 has 15 residues. CDR1 MGHRA and CDR2 YSYEKL come from the germline V gene. With 1 base clipped from V and 4 bases from J, the junction kept 4 bases outside the gene matches. The CDR3 region has the DNA TGCGCCAGCAGCCAAGGGGACAGCACGAATCAGCCCCAGCATTTT. Encoded protein: CASSQGDSTNQPQHF.

The chain carries TRBV3-1 (or the pseudogene TRBV3-2) and TRBJ2-3, with D perhaps TRBD2 (7 bases). The CDR3 is 13 residues long. The V gene's germline CDR1 is LGHDT and CDR2 YNNKEL (reference sequence). V was clipped by 1 base and J by 15 bases, with 17 bases between them. The CDR3: CASSQAPSGTSYF. The CDR3 region has the DNA TGTGCCAGCAGCCAAGCCCCAAGCGGGACAAGTTATTTT.

The J gene is TRBJ2-7, the V gene TRBV13, with TRBD1 matching over 8 bases. Germline CDR1 reads PRHDT; CDR2 reads FYEKMQ (reference sequence). Trimming removed 5 bases from V and 3 bases from J; junction bases left unmatched: 6. The CDR3 runs 14 residues. The CDR3 loop is CASSRTGPLYEQYF. CDR3 bases: TGTGCCAGCAGCCGGACAGGGCCTCTCTACGAGCAGTACTTC.

This chain uses TRBV24-1 with TRBJ2-1; D is possibly TRBD2 (6 bases). CDR3 length: 17 amino acids. V was shortened by 1 base and J by 0 bases, with 12 bases between the two germline ends. Germline loops: CDR1 KGHDR, CDR2 SFDVKD. CDR3 bases: TGTGCCACCAGTGATTTCGGAGGGTCGAGCTCCTACAATGAGCAGTTCTTC. Amino acids: CATSDFGGSSSYNEQFF.

The genes are TRBV7-3 and TRBJ2-7, with D perhaps matching TRBD2 (7 bases). Germline V CDR1 and CDR2: SGHTA, FQGTGA. Deletions cut 2 bases from V and 3 bases from J, with 14 bases between. The CDR3 runs to 15 residues. This CDR3 is CASSLWGGRGYEQYF. CDR3 nucleotide sequence: TGTGCCAGCAGCTTATGGGGGGGCAGAGGCTACGAGCAGTACTTC.

The V call is TRBV3-1 (or the pseudogene TRBV3-2), the J call TRBJ1-2; tentatively, D is TRBD1 (6 bases). This CDR3 has 11 amino acids. V was shortened by 5 bases and J by 6 bases, with 7 bases between the two germline ends. Germline CDR1 LGHDT, CDR2 YNNKEL (reference sequence). CDR3 DNA sequence: TGTGCCAGCAGCTCAGGGGATGGCTACACCTTC. Translating gives CASSSGDGYTF.

This clone was observed a handful of times. This sequence joins TRBV27 and TRBJ2-7; D might be TRBD1 (6 bases). The CDR3 totals 12 residues. With 3 bases removed from V and 7 bases from J, the gap between germline ends came to 10 bases. Germline values: CDR1 MNHEY, CDR2 SMNVEV (reference sequence). The CDR3 coding sequence is TGTGCCAGCAGTTTCCAGGGGACAGAGCAGTACTTC. Amino acid sequence: CASSFQGTEQYF.

This chain uses TRBV5-1 with TRBJ1-2; possibly TRBD1 for D (5 bases). Trimming pared 4 bases from V and 1 base from J, leaving 14 bases between. From germline, CDR1 is SGHRS and CDR2 YFSETQ. The CDR3 runs 15 residues. CDR3 DNA sequence: TGCGCCAGCAGCCCCGGGACTCCATTTAACTATGGCTACACCTTC. Protein: CASSPGTPFNYGYTF.

The V gene is TRBV6-5, the J gene TRBJ2-7; 9 bases are shared with TRBD1. Trimming took 7 bases from V and 5 from J; bases not matched to a gene: 6. This CDR3 is built from 13 residues. Per germline, CDR1 MNHEY and CDR2 SVGAGI. In DNA form, the CDR3 reads TGTGCCAGCACTGGGACAGGGCAGGACGAGCAGTACTTC. This encodes CASTGTGQDEQYF.

In the case of this clone: Other nucleotide sequences from this sample produce the same CDR3. This chain connects TRBV5-1 to TRBJ1-3, with no clear D. The germline V gene encodes CDR1 SGHRS and CDR2 YFSETQ. This CDR3 contains 14 residues. The V and J ends lost 4 bases and 0 bases respectively, with 8 bases between them. CDR3 DNA: TGCGCCAGCAGCCCCGGGAGCTCTGGAAACACCATATATTTT. Translation: CASSPGSSGNTIYF. The full variable domain, rest sourced from reference TRBV5-1 and TRBJ1-3, is KAGVTQTPRYLIKTRGQQVTLSCSPISGHRSVSWYQQTPGQGLQFLFEYFSETQRNKGNFPGRFSGRQFSNSRSEMNVSTLELGDSALYLCASSPGSSGNTIYFGEGSWLTVV.

The chain employs TRBV6-5 and TRBJ2-5, with TRBD1 matching over 7 bases. V trimming: 6 bases; J trimming: 0 bases; junction bases outside the gene matches: 4. CDR1 MNHEY and CDR2 SVGAGI come from the germline V gene. The CDR3 totals 14 residues. CDR3 amino acids: CASRATGDQETQYF. CDR3 coding DNA: TGTGCCAGCAGGGCAACAGGGGACCAAGAGACCCAGTACTTC.

The rearrangement links TRBV5-6 to TRBJ1-5; perhaps TRBD1 as D (6 bases). Germline CDR1 SGHDT, CDR2 YYEEEE. This CDR3 comprises 13 residues. Trimming left V 4 bases short and J 2 bases short, with 7 bases between. The CDR3: CASSRTGNQPQHF. The CDR3 DNA follows: TGTGCCAGCAGCCGGACAGGCAATCAGCCCCAGCATTTT. The whole variable domain, remainder taken from reference TRBV5-6 and TRBJ1-5, is DAGVTQSPTHLIKTRGQQVTLRCSPKSGHDTVSWYQQALGQGPQFIFQYYEEEERQRGNFPDRFSGHQFPNYSSELNVNALLLGDSALYLCASSRTGNQPQHFGDGTRLSIL.

The chain combines TRBV13 with TRBJ2-7; 11 bases fit TRBD1. Germline CDR1 PRHDT, CDR2 FYEKMQ (reference sequence). V lost 5 bases to trimming and J lost 1 base; unmatched junction nucleotides: 7. CDR3 length equals 16 residues. As DNA, the CDR3 is TGTGCCAGCAGCGACGGGGGGACAGGGGGTTCCTACGAGCAGTACTTC. The encoded protein is CASSDGGTGGSYEQYF.

The V call is TRBV14, the J call TRBJ2-1; 9 bases are a match to TRBD1. The junction had 7 bases not matched to a gene; V was cut back by 5 bases and J by 5 bases. Germline assignment: CDR1 SGHDN and CDR2 FVKESK. The CDR3 has 15 amino acids. The CDR3 is CASSYSGTGNNEQFF. The CDR3 bases are TGTGCCAGCAGCTACTCCGGGACAGGGAACAATGAGCAGTTCTTC. The full variable domain, completed using reference TRBV14 and TRBJ2-1, is EAGVTQFPSHSVIEKGQTVTLRCDPISGHDNLYWYRRVMGKEIKFLLHFVKESKQDESGMPNNRFLAERTGGTYSTLKVQPAELEDSGVYFCASSYSGTGNNEQFFGPGTRLTVL.

This clone was seen only once. V gene TRBV4-1 combines with J gene TRBJ2-3; tentatively, D is TRBD2 (5 bases). Trimming took 0 bases from V and 0 from J, leaving 16 bases between them. The CDR3 length is 18 residues. CDR1 and CDR2 (germline): MGHRA, YSYEKL. The CDR3: CASSQDNGLASSTDTQYF. The CDR3 coding sequence is TGCGCCAGCAGCCAAGATAACGGCCTAGCCTCTAGCACAGATACGCAGTATTTT.

J is TRBJ2-3 and V is TRBV27; a weak D match, TRBD2 (7 bases). This CDR3 is 14 amino acids long. Trimming pared 3 bases from V and 8 bases from J, leaving 15 bases between. The V gene's germline CDR1 is MNHEY and CDR2 SMNVEV (reference sequence). The CDR3 coding sequence is TGTGCCAGCAGTTTTGAGGGGGGGCCGAGTACGCAGTATTTT. Translation: CASSFEGGPSTQYF.